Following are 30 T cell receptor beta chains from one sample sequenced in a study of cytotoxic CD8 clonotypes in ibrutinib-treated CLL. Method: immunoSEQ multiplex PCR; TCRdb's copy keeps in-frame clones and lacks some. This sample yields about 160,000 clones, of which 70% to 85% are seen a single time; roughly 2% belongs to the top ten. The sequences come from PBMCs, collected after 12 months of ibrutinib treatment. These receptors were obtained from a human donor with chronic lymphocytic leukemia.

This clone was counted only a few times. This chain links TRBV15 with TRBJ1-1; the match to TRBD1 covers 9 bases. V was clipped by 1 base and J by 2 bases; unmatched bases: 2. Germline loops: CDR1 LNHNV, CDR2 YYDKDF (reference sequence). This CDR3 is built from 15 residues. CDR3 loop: CATSRGTGANTEAFF. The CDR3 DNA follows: TGTGCCACCAGCAGAGGGACAGGGGCAAACACTGAAGCTTTCTTT.

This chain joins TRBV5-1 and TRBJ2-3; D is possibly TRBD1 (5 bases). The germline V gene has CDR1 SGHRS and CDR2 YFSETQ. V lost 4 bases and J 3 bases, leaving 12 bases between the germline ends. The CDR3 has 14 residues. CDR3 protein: CASSPDSRTDTQYF. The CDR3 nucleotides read TGCGCCAGCAGCCCTGACAGTCGGACAGATACGCAGTATTTT.

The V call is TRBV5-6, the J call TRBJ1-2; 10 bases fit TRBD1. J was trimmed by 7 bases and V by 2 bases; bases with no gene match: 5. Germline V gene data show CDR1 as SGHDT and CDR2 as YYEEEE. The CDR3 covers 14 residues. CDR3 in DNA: TGTGCCAGCAGCTTCGACAGGGGGCTTTCTGGCTACACCTTC. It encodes CASSFDRGLSGYTF.

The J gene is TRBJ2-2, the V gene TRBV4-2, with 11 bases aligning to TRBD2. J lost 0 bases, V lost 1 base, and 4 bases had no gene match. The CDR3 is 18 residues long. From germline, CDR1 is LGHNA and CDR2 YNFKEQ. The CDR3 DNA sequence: TGTGCCAGCAGCCAAGGGACTAGCGGGTATACGAACACCGGGGAGCTGTTTTTT. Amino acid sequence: CASSQGTSGYTNTGELFF.

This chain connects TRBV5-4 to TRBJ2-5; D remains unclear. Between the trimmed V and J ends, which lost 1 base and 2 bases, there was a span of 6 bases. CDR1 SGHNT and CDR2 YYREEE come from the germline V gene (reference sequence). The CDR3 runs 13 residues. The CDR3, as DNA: TGTGCCAGCAGCTTGACATATCAAGAGACCCAGTACTTC. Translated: CASSLTYQETQYF.

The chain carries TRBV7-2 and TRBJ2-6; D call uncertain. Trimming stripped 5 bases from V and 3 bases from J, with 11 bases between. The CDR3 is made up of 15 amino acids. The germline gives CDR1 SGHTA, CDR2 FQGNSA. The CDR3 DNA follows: TGTGCCAGCAGCCCCACGTGGGGTGGGGCCAACGTCCTGACTTTC. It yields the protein CASSPTWGGANVLTF.

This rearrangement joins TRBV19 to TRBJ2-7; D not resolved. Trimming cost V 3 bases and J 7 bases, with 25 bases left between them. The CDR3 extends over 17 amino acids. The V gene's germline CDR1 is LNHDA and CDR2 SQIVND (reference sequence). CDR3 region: CASSMTSRPRGAREQYF. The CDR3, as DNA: TGTGCCAGTAGTATGACATCGCGCCCAAGAGGTGCCCGAGAGCAGTACTTC.

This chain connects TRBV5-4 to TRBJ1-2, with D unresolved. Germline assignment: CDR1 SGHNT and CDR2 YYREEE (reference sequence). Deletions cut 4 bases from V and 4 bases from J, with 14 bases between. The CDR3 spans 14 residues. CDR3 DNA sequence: TGTGCCAGCAGCCCTGGATCAGCGATCTATGGCTACACCTTC. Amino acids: CASSPGSAIYGYTF.

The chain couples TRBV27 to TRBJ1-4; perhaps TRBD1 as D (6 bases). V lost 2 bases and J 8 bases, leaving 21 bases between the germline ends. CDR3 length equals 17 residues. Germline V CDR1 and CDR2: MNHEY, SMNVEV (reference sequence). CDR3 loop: CASSLGFRIGQPEKLFF. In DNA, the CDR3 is TGTGCCAGCAGTTTAGGCTTCCGCATCGGACAGCCCGAAAAACTGTTTTTT.

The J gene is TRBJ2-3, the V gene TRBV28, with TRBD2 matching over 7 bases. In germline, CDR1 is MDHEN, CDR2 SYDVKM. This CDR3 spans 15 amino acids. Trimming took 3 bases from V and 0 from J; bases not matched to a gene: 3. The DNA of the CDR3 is TGTGCCAGCAGTTTGGCGGGGGTTAGCACAGATACGCAGTATTTT. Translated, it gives CASSLAGVSTDTQYF.

As DNA, the CDR3 is TGTGCCAGCAGGGGAGGAACCCACGAGCAGTACTTC. It yields the protein CASRGGTHEQYF. This chain links TRBV2 with TRBJ2-7; a weak D match, TRBD2 (6 bases). The CDR3 is made up of 12 amino acids. Trimming took off 6 bases at V and 5 bases at J, with 11 bases between the two ends. Germline assignment: CDR1 SNHLY and CDR2 FYNNEI.

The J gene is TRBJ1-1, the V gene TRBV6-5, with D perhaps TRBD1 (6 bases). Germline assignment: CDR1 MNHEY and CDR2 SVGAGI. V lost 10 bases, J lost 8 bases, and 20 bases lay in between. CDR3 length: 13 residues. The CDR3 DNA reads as TGTGCCACCCAGGGGAGACAGTTGGGGGAAGCTTTCTTT. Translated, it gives CATQGRQLGEAFF.

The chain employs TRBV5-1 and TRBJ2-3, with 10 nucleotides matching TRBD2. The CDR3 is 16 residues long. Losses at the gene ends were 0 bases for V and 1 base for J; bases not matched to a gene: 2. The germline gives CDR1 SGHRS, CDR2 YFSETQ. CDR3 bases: TGCGCCAGCAGCTTGGGGGGGACTAGCGGCACAGATACGCAGTATTTT. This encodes CASSLGGTSGTDTQYF.

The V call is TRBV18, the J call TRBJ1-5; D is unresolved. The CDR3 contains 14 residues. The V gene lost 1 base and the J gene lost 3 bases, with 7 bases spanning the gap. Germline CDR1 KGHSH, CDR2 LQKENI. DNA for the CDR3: TGTGCCAGCTCACCACAAGCGGCCAATCAGCCCCAGCATTTT. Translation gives CASSPQAANQPQHF. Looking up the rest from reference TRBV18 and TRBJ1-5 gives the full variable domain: NAGVMQNPRHLVRRRGQEARLRCSPMKGHSHVYWYRQLPEEGLKFMVYLQKENIIDESGMPKERFSAEFPKEGPSILRIQQVVRGDSAAYFCASSPQAANQPQHFGDGTRLSIL.

The CDR3 coding sequence is TGTGCCAGCTCAAAGGTAGCAGGACAGGGGGTATACGAGCAGTACTTC. It yields the protein CASSKVAGQGVYEQYF. The V call is TRBV18, the J call TRBJ2-7; TRBD1 agrees at 10 bases. V lost 5 bases and J lost 4; bases outside the gene matches: 11. This CDR3 is 16 amino acids long. Per germline, CDR1 KGHSH and CDR2 LQKENI.

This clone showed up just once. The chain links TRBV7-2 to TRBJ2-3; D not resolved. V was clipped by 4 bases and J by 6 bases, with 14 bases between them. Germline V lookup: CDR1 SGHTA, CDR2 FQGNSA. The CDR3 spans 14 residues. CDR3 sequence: CASSSRNEGDTQYF. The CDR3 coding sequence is TGTGCCAGCAGCTCCCGAAATGAAGGGGATACGCAGTATTTT.

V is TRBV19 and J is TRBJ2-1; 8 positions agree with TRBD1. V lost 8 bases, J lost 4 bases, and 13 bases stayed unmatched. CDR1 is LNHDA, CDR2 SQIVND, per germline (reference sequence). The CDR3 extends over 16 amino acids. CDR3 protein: CASSTSGTGKYNEQFF. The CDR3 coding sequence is TGTGCCAGTTCGACATCCGGGACAGGCAAATACAATGAGCAGTTCTTC.

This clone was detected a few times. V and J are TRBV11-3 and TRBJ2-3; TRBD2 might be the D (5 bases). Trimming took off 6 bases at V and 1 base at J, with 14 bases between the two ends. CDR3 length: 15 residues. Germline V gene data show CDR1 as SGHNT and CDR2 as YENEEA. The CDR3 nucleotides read TGTGCCAGCAGTCCCGGCGGGTATGGCACAGATACGCAGTATTTT. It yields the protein CASSPGGYGTDTQYF.

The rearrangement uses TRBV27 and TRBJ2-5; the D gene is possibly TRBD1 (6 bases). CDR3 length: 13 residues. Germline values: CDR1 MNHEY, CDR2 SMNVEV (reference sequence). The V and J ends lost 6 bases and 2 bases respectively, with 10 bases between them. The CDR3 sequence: CASRGALQETQYF. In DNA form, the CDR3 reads TGTGCCAGCAGGGGGGCACTTCAAGAGACCCAGTACTTC.

CDR3 bases: TGTGCCAGCAGTGCTTCGGGGAGGTACGAGCAGTACTTC. It translates to CASSASGRYEQYF. This chain uses TRBV9 with TRBJ2-7; D might be TRBD2 (6 bases). CDR1 is SGDLS, CDR2 YYNGEE, per germline. V was cut by 5 bases and J by 4 bases, with 13 bases left in between. The CDR3 spans 13 residues. Full variable domain (outside the CDR3, taken from reference TRBV9 and TRBJ2-7): DSGVTQTPKHLITATGQRVTLRCSPRSGDLSVYWYQQSLDQGLQFLIQYYNGEERAKGNILERFSAQQFPDLHSELNLSSLELGDSALYFCASSASGRYEQYFGPGTRLTVT.

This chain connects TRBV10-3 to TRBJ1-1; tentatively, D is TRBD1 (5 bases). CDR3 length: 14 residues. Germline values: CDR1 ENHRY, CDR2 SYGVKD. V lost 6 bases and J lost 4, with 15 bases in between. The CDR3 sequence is CAIRPDGGGTEAFF. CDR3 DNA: TGTGCCATCAGGCCCGACGGGGGGGGCACTGAAGCTTTCTTT.

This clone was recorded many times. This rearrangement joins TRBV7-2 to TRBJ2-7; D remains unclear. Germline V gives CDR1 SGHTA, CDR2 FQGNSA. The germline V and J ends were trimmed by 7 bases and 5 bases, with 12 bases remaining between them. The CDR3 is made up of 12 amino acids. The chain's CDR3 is CASKLLTNEQYF. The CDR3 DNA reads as TGTGCCAGCAAGCTCCTCACCAACGAGCAGTACTTC.

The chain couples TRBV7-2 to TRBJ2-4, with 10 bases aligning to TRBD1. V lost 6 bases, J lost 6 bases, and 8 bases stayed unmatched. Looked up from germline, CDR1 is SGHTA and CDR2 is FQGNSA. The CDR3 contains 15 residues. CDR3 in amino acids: CASRGGTGVLNIQYF. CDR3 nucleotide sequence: TGTGCCAGCAGAGGGGGGACAGGGGTGTTAAACATTCAGTACTTC. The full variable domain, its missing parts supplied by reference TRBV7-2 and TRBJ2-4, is GAGVSQSPSNKVTEKGKDVELRCDPISGHTALYWYRQSLGQGLEFLIYFQGNSAPDKSGLPSDRFSAERTGGSVSTLTIQRTQQEDSAVYLCASRGGTGVLNIQYFGAGTRLSVL.

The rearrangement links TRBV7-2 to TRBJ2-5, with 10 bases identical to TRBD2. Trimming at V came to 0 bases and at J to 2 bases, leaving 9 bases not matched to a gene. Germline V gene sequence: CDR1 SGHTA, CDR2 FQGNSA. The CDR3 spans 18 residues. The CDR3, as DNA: TGTGCCAGCAGCTTAGCTGCCACCCTTAGCGGGGGGCAAGAGACCCAGTACTTC. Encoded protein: CASSLAATLSGGQETQYF. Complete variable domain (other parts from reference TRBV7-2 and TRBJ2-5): GAGVSQSPSNKVTEKGKDVELRCDPISGHTALYWYRQSLGQGLEFLIYFQGNSAPDKSGLPSDRFSAERTGGSVSTLTIQRTQQEDSAVYLCASSLAATLSGGQETQYFGPGTRLLVL.

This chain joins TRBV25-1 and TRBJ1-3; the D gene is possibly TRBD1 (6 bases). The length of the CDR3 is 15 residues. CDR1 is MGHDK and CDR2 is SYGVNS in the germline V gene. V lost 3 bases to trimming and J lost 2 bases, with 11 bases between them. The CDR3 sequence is CASSDAAGAGNTIYF. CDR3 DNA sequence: TGTGCCAGCAGTGACGCGGCAGGGGCTGGAAACACCATATATTTT.

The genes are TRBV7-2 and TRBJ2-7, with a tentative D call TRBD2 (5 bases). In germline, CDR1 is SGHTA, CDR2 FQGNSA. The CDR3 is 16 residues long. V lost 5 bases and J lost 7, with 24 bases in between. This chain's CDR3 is CASSNRRRAENREQYF. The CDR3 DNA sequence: TGTGCCAGCAGCAATAGACGGCGAGCGGAGAACCGGGAGCAGTACTTC.

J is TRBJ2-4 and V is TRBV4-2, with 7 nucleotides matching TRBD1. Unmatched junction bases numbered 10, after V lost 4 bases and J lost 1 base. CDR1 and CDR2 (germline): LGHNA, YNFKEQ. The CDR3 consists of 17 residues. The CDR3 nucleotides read TGTGCCAGCAGCCCCCTAGGACAGGCAGCTGCCAAAAACATTCAGTACTTC. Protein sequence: CASSPLGQAAAKNIQYF.

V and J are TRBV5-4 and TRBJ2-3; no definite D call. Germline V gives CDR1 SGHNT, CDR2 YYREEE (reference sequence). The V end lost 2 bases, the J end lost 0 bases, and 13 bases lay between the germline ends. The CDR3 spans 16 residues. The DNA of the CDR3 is TGTGCCAGCAGCTTATCGTCAGAACCTAGCACAGATACGCAGTATTTT. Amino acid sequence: CASSLSSEPSTDTQYF.

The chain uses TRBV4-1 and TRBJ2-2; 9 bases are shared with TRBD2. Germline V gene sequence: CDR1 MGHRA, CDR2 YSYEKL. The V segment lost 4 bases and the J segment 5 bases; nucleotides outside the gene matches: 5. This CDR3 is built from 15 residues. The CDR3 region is CASSPREGATGELFF. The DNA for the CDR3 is TGCGCCAGCAGCCCGCGGGAGGGGGCAACCGGGGAGCTGTTTTTT.

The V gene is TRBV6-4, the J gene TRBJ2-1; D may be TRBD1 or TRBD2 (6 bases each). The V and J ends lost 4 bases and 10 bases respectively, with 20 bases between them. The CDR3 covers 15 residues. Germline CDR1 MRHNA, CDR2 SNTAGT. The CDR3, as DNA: TGTGCCAGCAGTGCCTCGGGGGCTGAGCAGAAAGAGCAGTTCTTC. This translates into CASSASGAEQKEQFF.